The source of this TCR beta chain is a study of CD8 T cells in Susac syndrome. Study details: Patients with Susac syndrome were therapy-naive, taking corticosteroids, with some also receiving intravenous immunoglobulin, or taking intravenous immunoglobulin alone at the time their blood was drawn.

CDR1 is MGHRA, CDR2 YSYEKL, per germline. The CDR3 runs 13 residues. The germline V and J ends were trimmed by 2 bases and 7 bases, with 9 bases remaining between them. RNA in amounts of roughly 0.5 to 1 ug was reverse transcribed with random hexamers. immunoSEQ multiplex PCR amplified TCR beta CDR3 across 54 Vbeta, 13 Jbeta. Each CDR3 protein gets one entry after TCRdb re-called the immunoSEQ multiplex PCR reads with MiXCR. The repertoire holds over 70,000 distinct CDR3 sequences, around 96% seen once, with around 0.62% in the top ten. The clonotype was recovered from a human donor with Susac syndrome. The chain combines TRBV4-1 with TRBJ2-1; the D call may be TRBD1 or TRBD2 (7 bases each). Sequences were obtained from CD8+ T cells from PBMCs. The DNA for the CDR3 is TGCGCCAGCAGCCAACAGGGGGGGAATGAGCAGTTCTTC. Residues: CASSQQGGNEQFF.